The text below deals with one TCR beta chain. Its antigen is currently not known. No base qualities exist here, and no much larger clone lies one base off it. This sample was taken from a study of CD8+ T cells in alopecia areata (dated by TCRdb to the late 2010s). At the level of the whole study: The treated patients took part in an open-label pilot trial in which moderate-to-severe alopecia areata was treated with oral tofacitinib at 5 to 10 mg twice daily. TCRbeta CDR3 regions were amplified by immunoSEQ multiplex PCR with 35 Vbeta forward and 13 Jbeta reverse primers. Tofacitinib was administered for 6 to 18 months, and 6 months of follow-up off drug were then conducted to assess delayed response and recurrence. RNA came from the PAXgene miRNA kit for fixed scalp, the miRNeasy kit for PBMCs, and the RNeasy kit for mouse skin. Clonality in the scalp was compared among normal scalp (n=4), patchy alopecia areata scalp (n=8), and alopecia totalis/universalis scalp (n=8). Human TCRbeta sequencing covered scalp tissue and sorted CD4+ and CD8+ peripheral blood T cells from patchy and totalis/universalis alopecia areata patients and healthy controls. Biopsies were taken from tofacitinib-treated patients at baseline and at 4 and 24 weeks of treatment, and a later scalp biopsy was taken in several of the tofacitinib-treated patients. In treated patients, disease severity was measured using the SALT score, which gives the percentage of scalp surface area affected. To study T cell clonal expansion in alopecia areata, the researchers applied high-throughput TCRbeta sequencing to both the C3H/HeJ mouse model and human patients.

This specimen's time point label, per the study, means: about 4 weeks on oral tofacitinib. The meaning of the sample's treatment or condition label: oral pan-JAK inhibitor, 5-10 mg twice daily. From alopecia areata patients, peripheral blood was collected along with lesional scalp punch biopsies. PBMCs were separated by density centrifugation and stained for CD3, CD4 and CD8, after which CD4+ and CD8+ T cells were sorted on a FACSAria. Trimming removed 4 bases from V and 4 bases from J, leaving 11 bases between the germline ends. Counted from cysteine to phenylalanine, this CDR3 has 13 amino acids. Here the CDR3 DNA is all that survives: 39 bases in frame from base 1. Reading the germline V gene gives CDR1 SGHDT and CDR2 YYEEEE. The full study reports these points: Many expanded lesional clones persisted in scalp and blood during tofacitinib treatment, which may partly explain relapse after stopping treatment. Lesional scalp, especially in alopecia totalis/universalis, showed higher clonality and more expanded CD8+ clones than normal scalp, suggesting antigenic drive. Because the treated cohort was small and included a single nonresponder, larger studies are needed to assess links between baseline CD8+ expansion and response. Shared TCR sequences between patients were less evident than in mice, which may be partly attributable to HLA diversity in the patient population. Unlike mouse skin, where gammadelta T cells dominate, normal human skin contains resident alphabeta T cells that get sequenced too, which complicates analysis of the scalp TCR repertoire. Scalp clonality and the number of expanded CD8+ clones among the top 100 scalp clones were significantly decreased by tofacitinib.

The library was built by means of the immunoSEQ multiplex PCR assay. RNA was extracted from all samples and reverse transcribed into cDNA, which served as template for TCR sequencing. SuperScript III was used for first-strand cDNA synthesis, primed with a 2:1 mix of oligo-dT and random hexamers. A synthetic immune receptor repertoire was used to gauge amplification bias, and whatever bias remained was removed computationally. As for the authors' bioinformatics: After raw reads were preprocessed to remove errors, the CDR3 was defined following IMGT conventions as running from the conserved cysteine to phenylalanine. Clonality was computed by normalizing Shannon entropy by log2 of the number of productive unique TCRs and subtracting the result from 1. Whether scalp clones were CD4 or CD8 was inferred by matching scalp TCRbeta sequences against CD4 and CD8 repertoires sorted from blood. Entries here come from immuneACCESS through TCRdb and include only in-frame sequences with V and J called. Some clones fail to appear in such tables; in the studies checked, an unresolved V gene covers under half of the shortfall, and the cause of the remainder is unknown. V, J and clone size are those of that table, while D and trimming were read from the DNA. Present in this sample are about 220,000 clones, more than 45% of which were seen just once. The top ten constitute roughly 1.4% of the sample.

This receptor was taken from a human donor with alopecia areata. The V and J segments used are TRBV5-6 and TRBJ1-2; the best D guess is TRBD1, with 5 bases matching. The sequencing here drew on CD4+ T cells sorted from blood, taken at week 4, from a patient treated with tofacitinib. This receptor has the CDR3 CASSPDNRYGYTF. The bases read TGTGCCAGCAGCCCGGACAACCGCTATGGCTACACCTTC.